This T cell receptor (beta chain) emerged from a study of blood T cell repertoires in COVID-19. Those enrolled, adults aged roughly 18 to 100 years, came from 20 to 25 US areas. Donors were grouped by their self-reported clinical history. V was cut by 6 bases and J by 7 bases, with 25 bases left in between. CDR1 LGHNA and CDR2 YSLEER come from the germline V gene. The CDR3 is 17 amino acids. The assay was immunoSEQ multiplex PCR, and TCRdb's table has in-frame clones only and misses some. Among approximately 270,000 clones listed, about nine tenths were seen once. Sequencing input: PBMCs or T cells enriched from blood (not recorded which). This rearrangement joins TRBV4-3 to TRBJ2-1; possibly TRBD1 for D (5 bases). The origin of this receptor is a human donor in a cohort exposed to, infected with or recovered from COVID-19 (not recorded which). The donor label of this sample is uncertain. The CDR3 sequence: CASSHSLDRQLMNEQFF. In nucleotides, the CDR3 is TGCGCCAGCAGTCATTCTTTAGACCGACAGCTGATGAATGAGCAGTTCTTC.